A selection of T cell receptor beta chains follows, all from one sample in a study of cytomegalovirus exposure and HLA in healthy donors. TCRdb's table, derived via immunoSEQ multiplex PCR, lists solely in-frame clones and lacks some. The sample lists some 110,000 clones, roughly three quarters occurring once. Sample: PBMCs. Source of these receptors: a middle-aged man in good health and CMV-seronegative. Each CDR3 is given with its conserved first and last residue. A D gene is named only where the DNA matches it firmly. Clone sizes are given selectively: once, few, many, or a class where the clone is expanded.

CDR3,DNA,size,D,J,V
CASSQTGFMGNEQYF,TGTGCCAGCAGCCAAACAGGGTTCATGGGAAACGAGCAGTACTTC,-,-,TRBJ2-7,TRBV7-9
CASSPPGLNNSPLHF,TGTGCCAGCTCACCCCCGGGACTCAATAATTCACCCCTCCACTTT,-,-,TRBJ1-6,TRBV18
CASSPTTGTKRGEQFF,TGTGCCAGCAGCCCCACCACCGGGACTAAAAGGGGGGAGCAGTTCTTC,-,-,TRBJ2-1,TRBV7-3
CASSEAPAGGRYGYTF,TGTGCCAGCAGTGAAGCGCCGGCAGGGGGCCGCTATGGCTACACCTTC,-,TRBD1,TRBJ1-2,TRBV6-1
CASSRLAGNTDTQYF,TGCGCCAGCAGCCGACTAGCGGGGAACACAGATACGCAGTATTTT,-,TRBD2,TRBJ2-3,TRBV5-1
CSVTRGGLNTEAFF,TGCAGCGTTACCCGAGGGGGACTGAACACTGAAGCTTTCTTT,-,-,TRBJ1-1,TRBV29-1
CSSSSQGTEAFF,TGTTCCAGCAGCTCACAGGGGACTGAAGCTTTCTTT,-,TRBD1,TRBJ1-1,TRBV7-9
CASRFRGGQEETQYF,TGTGCCAGCCGCTTTAGGGGAGGGCAGGAAGAGACCCAGTACTTC,-,TRBD2,TRBJ2-5,TRBV11-2
CASSLNSGGAPGDTQYF,TGTGCCAGCAGCTTAAATTCCGGGGGGGCCCCCGGAGATACGCAGTATTTT,-,TRBD2,TRBJ2-3,TRBV7-9
CASSPLAGVYEQYF,TGTGCCAGCAGCCCACTAGCGGGAGTGTACGAGCAGTACTTC,-,TRBD2,TRBJ2-7,TRBV7-9
CASSLTVNTEAFF,TGCGCCAGCAGCTTGACAGTGAACACTGAAGCTTTCTTT,few,-,TRBJ1-1,TRBV5-1
CSGGRDTEAFF,TGCAGCGGGGGGAGGGACACTGAAGCTTTCTTT,-,-,TRBJ1-1,TRBV29-1
CASSPTGGNQPQHF,TGCGCCAGCAGCCCGACCGGGGGTAATCAGCCCCAGCATTTT,few,-,TRBJ1-5,TRBV5-1
CASSPNRDRGYEQYF,TGTGCCAGCAGCCCAAATAGGGACAGGGGCTACGAGCAGTACTTC,-,TRBD1,TRBJ2-7,TRBV27
CASNRDRGGTEAFF,TGCGCCAGCAACCGAGACAGGGGGGGAACTGAAGCTTTCTTT,-,TRBD1,TRBJ1-1,TRBV5-1
CASTLASGQGYEQYF,TGTGCCAGCACCCTAGCCTCGGGACAGGGTTACGAGCAGTACTTC,-,TRBD1,TRBJ2-7,TRBV7-2
CASSEVNIEAFF,TGTGCCAGCAGTGAAGTGAACATTGAAGCTTTCTTT,-,-,TRBJ1-1,TRBV2
CASTRGLQSNQPQHF,TGTGCCAGCACCAGGGGCTTGCAAAGCAATCAGCCCCAGCATTTT,-,-,TRBJ1-5,TRBV2
CASSLDRNIQYF,TGCGCCAGCAGCTTGGACAGGAACATTCAGTACTTC,-,-,TRBJ2-4,TRBV5-1
CASSLAVSEAGGRNEQFF,TGTGCCAGCAGCTTAGCCGTTAGTGAAGCGGGGGGGCGTAATGAGCAGTTCTTC,-,TRBD2,TRBJ2-1,TRBV7-6
CASSSQGGAYEQYF,TGTGCCAGCAGCTCACAGGGGGGAGCCTACGAGCAGTACTTC,few,TRBD1,TRBJ2-7,TRBV13